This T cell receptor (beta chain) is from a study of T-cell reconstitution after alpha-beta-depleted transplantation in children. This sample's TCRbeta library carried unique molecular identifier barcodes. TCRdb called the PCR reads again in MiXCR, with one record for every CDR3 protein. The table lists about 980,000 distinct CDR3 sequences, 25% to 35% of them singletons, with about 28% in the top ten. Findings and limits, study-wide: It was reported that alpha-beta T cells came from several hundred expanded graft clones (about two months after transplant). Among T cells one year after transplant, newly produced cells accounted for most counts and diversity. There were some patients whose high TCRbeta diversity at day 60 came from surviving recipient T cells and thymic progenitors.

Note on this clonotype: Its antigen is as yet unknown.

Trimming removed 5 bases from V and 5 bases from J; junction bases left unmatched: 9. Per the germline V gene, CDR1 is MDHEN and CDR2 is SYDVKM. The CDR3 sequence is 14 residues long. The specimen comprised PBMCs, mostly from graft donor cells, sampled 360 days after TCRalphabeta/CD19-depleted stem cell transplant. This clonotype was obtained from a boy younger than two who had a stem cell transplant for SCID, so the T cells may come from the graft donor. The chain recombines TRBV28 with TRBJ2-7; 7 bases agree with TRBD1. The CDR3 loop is CASSEGTVRHEQYF. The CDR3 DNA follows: TGTGCCAGCAGTGAGGGGACAGTTAGACACGAGCAGTACTTC.